This TCR beta chain was found in a study of human T cells and chemical hapten exposure (dated by TCRdb to 2020 to 2022). About the investigation overall: For sensitization, 2% DPC in acetone was applied to a 2 cm by 2 cm area of upper inner arm skin. Patients additionally received weekly therapeutic DPC doses to the scalp throughout the approximately 24-week study period. Patch testing was done on the upper back using Finn chambers containing 0.01% DPC, and results were scored after 6 days according to International Contact Dermatitis Research Group standards. Most of the patients in the cohort were female, and the cohort covered alopecia areata with under or over 50% scalp involvement, alopecia totalis and alopecia universalis. The libraries were sequenced as a pool, and the TCR yield per sample differed mostly because of small variations in library volumes within the pool. Peripheral blood TCR repertoire changes were tracked in vivo in alopecia patients during primary and secondary sensitization to the hapten diphenylcyclopropenone (DPC). Blood was sampled from patients pre-sensitization (week 0) and at 2, 6 and about 24 weeks after DPC sensitization. For TCR sequencing, blood came from 25 to 35 alopecia patients at anywhere from one to four time points (pre-sensitization, 2, 6 and 24 weeks).

Explained via the paper, the time point label denotes: patch test 1, 2 weeks after DPC sensitization. Read against the paper, the sample's treatment or condition label means: therapeutic diphenylcyclopropenone sensitization with weekly scalp DPC. At every patch-test visit, the blood draw took place before the patch test was put on. Eligible patients were aged 18 to 70, diagnosed with alopecia, deemed suitable for DPC therapy, and excluded if pregnant. Total RNA was extracted from unfractionated whole blood collected in Tempus Blood RNA tubes. This clonotype has ten or more counts. Its recognized antigen is unknown. No quality values exist for individual bases; no much larger clone is one base distant. The investigation overall reported the following: Significantly more large CDR3 similarity clusters were formed by expanded TCRs than by pre-sensitization or healthy control sets, consistent with antigen-driven responses. Repeated subsampling changed both the strength of the expansion versus patch-test correlation and the threshold at which that correlation became significant. All patients had alopecia, a presumed autoimmune disease, so their immune response might differ from that of healthy individuals. A positive correlation was found between the number of PT1 expanded TCRs and patch test score, with significance reached at thresholds 8, 16 and 32 but not 4. DPC sensitization did not change how many TCRs were above 1 in 1000 frequency, and no evidence was found of alterations in global repertoire structure.

The method behind the library was RACE. The sequencing machine was a NextSeq 500. During library preparation, unique molecular identifiers were attached to individual cDNA molecules so that TCRs could be counted in a quantitative, reproducible way. Both TCR alpha and TCR beta chains were sequenced from each blood RNA sample. As for the authors' bioinformatics: The median number of TCRs per sample was 95,638, ranging from about 23,224 to 750,000. V, J and CDR3 annotation of the TCR reads was carried out using the Decombinator software suite. For the PS versus PT1 abundance plots, all samples were subsampled to the same number of TCRs (28,000). TCRs were defined as expanded if absent before sensitization and observed at least eight times at the 2-week time point. TCRdb itself trimmed the public reads at Q25 with fastp, ran MiXCR and retained productive beta chains. All rows with the same CDR3 protein become a single entry with the most common DNA and genes. The V and J calls and clone size are TCRdb's, not the authors'. The sample yields tens of thousands of distinct CDR3 sequences; approximately 8.6% were counted once. 10% to 15% of the sample rests with the top ten.

The germline V gene encodes CDR1 SGDLS and CDR2 YYNGEE. Trimming at the junction amounts to 3 bases on V and 0 bases on J, and the germline ends lie 13 bases apart. The CDR3 runs 16 amino acids, cysteine and phenylalanine included. This entry keeps only the CDR3 DNA: 48 bases, framed from base 1. The specimen was whole blood, collected in connection with sensitization to the hapten diphenylcyclopropenone (DPC). The chain links TRBV9 with TRBJ2-1; the D gene may be TRBD1 or TRBD2, since each aligns over 5 bases. The source is a woman in her thirties or forties with alopecia areata. Some clones in this sample may be carry-over from other donors' samples. In nucleotide form, the sequence is TGTGCCAGCAGCGCCGGGGCCAGGAGCTCCTACAATGAGCAGTTCTTC. Its amino acids are CASSAGARSSYNEQFF.